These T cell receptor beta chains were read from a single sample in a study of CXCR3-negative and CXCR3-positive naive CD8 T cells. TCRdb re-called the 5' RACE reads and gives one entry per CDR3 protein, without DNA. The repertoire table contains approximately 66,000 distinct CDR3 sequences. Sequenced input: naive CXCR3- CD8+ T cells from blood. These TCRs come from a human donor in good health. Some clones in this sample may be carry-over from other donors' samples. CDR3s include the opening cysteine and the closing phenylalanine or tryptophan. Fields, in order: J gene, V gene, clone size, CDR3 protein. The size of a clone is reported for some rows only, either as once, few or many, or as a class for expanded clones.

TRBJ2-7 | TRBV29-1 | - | CSAEGGQGPLEQYF
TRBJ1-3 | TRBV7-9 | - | CASSPPAGNTIYF
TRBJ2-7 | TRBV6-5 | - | CASSSGHQNEQYF
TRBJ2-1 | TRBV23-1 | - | CASSQSVARDSPNEQFF
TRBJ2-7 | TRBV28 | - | CASSGTGTAYYEQYF
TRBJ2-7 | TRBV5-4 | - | CASSLDRDRFYYEQYF
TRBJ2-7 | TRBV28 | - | CASNQLAGGYYEQYF
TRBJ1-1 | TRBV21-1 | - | CASSTWRIMNTEAFF
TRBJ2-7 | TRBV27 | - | CASRQLASPYEQYF
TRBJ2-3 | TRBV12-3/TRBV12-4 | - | CASSQGAGPTDTQYF
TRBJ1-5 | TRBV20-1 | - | CSAREWTGPNQPQHF
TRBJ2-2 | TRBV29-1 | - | CSVSRAQAGELFF
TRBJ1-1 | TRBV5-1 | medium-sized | CASSLVGGEAFF
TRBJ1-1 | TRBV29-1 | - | CSVGPGGTNTEAFF
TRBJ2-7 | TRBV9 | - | CASSQGLVSHEQYF
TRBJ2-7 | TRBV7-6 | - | CASSLGGGLSYEQYF
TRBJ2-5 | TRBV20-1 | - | CSARPSGVEETQYF
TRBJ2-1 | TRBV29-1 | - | CSTLAGGPYNEQFF
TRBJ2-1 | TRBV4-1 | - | CASSPGTSGSWDEQFF
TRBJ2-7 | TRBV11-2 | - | CASSLTYEQYF
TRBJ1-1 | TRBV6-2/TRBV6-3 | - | CASSYRVLNTEAFF
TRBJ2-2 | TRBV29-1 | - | CSVGGTGTSALGELFF
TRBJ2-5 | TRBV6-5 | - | CASSTGTVQETQYF
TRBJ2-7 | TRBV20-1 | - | CSARGTPGHYEQYF
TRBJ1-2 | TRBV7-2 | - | CASGSRGRSGYTF
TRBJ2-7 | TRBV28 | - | CASTPASSQYEQYF
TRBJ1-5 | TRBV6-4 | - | CASSEVEGSNQPQHF
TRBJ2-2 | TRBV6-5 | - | CASTPGRGDYTGELFF
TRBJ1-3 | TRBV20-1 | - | CSAPGPVSTIYF
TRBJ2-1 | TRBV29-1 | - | CSVEGSSEQFF
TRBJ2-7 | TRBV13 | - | CASSLEGQRGGLHEQYF
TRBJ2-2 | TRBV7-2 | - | CASTTWAENTGELFF
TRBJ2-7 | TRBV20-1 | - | CSAYRDRLYYEQYF
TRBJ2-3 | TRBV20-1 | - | CSATTPRDTGTDTQYF
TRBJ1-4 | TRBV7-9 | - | CASSLVRANEKLFF
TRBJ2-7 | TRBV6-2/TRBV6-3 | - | CASSYGNYEQYF
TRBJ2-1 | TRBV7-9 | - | CASSSSRSGGFYNEQFF
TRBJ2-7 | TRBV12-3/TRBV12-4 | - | CASSNGQGVFREQYF
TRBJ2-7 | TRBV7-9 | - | CASSLATSYEQYF
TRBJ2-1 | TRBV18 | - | CASSPRGGAYNEQFF
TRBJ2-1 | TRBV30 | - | CAWSESTEQFF
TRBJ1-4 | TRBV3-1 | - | CASSSGPLVAF
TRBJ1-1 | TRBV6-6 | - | CASTVLEGATEAFF
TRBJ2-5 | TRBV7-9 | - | CASSIGSEETQYF
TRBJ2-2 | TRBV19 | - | CASTRGRTGLEGTPGELFF
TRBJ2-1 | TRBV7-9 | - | CASSLAGSSYNEQFF
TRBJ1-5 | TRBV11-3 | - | CASSSGHRPQHF
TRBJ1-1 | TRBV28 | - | CASRIQLWNTEAFF
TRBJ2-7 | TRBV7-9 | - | CASSTKTGPYEQYF
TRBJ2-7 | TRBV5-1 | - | CASSLETATYEQYF
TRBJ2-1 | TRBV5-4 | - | CASSPSKSSYNEQFF
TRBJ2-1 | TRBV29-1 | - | CSVDEADYNEQFF